This T cell receptor (beta chain) originates from a study of T-cell memory formation after mild COVID-19. This clonotype turned up a few times. Its antigen is undetermined. Whole-study findings and limits: Later expanders leaned toward CD4+, whereas clones contracting from day 15 to 85 were balanced CD4/CD8.

5'RACE with constant-segment primers yielded barcoded, UMI-tagged TCR alpha and TCR beta cDNA libraries. MiXCR was run by TCRdb on the 5' RACE reads, yielding one entry per CDR3 protein. The table includes about 400,000 distinct CDR3 sequences, 20% to 25% detected once. This CDR3 spans 13 amino acids. V shed 7 bases and J shed 2 bases, with 14 bases lying between them. Per the germline V gene, CDR1 is SQVTM and CDR2 is ANQGSEA. The chain recombines TRBV29-1 with TRBJ2-5; D is ambiguous. Material for sequencing was PBMCs or a T cell subset sorted from them (not recorded which). The clonotype originates from an adult woman who had mild COVID-19 (a few samples of this study predate the infection). Cell type and time point are not known. The CDR3 sequence is CSASPRIQETQYF. Written as DNA, the CDR3 is TGCAGCGCCTCTCCCCGGATACAAGAGACCCAGTACTTC.